This TCR beta chain originates from a study of blood T cell repertoires in COVID-19. Study-level information: Acute and convalescent COVID-19 specimens originated in the United States, Italy and Spain. T cells, B-cell-depleted T cells, or PBMCs supplied cDNA or gDNA.

This CDR3 is 15 amino acids long. Enrolment of Seattle patients took place during active infection, and they were followed longitudinally. Measured with immunoSEQ multiplex PCR; TCRdb has only the in-frame clones, and not every one. The table shows about 55,000 clones, with 87% occurring only once. Source material: peripheral blood. This clonotype was obtained from a middle-aged man with COVID-19, enrolled during active disease. This rearrangement joins TRBV21-1 to TRBJ2-5; the table's D call, TRBD1, was not checked against the DNA. TRBV21-1 is designated a pseudogene. CDR3 nucleotide sequence: TGTGGCACAGGTTCCAGGGATGGGATTCAAGAGACCCAGTACTTC. Translated, it gives CGTGSRDGIQETQYF.